The T cell receptor (beta chain) under discussion was sequenced for a study of beta chain features in type 1 diabetes. V was pared by 6 bases and J by 2 bases, with 3 bases of the junction left unmatched. CDR3 length: 14 residues. The germline V gene has CDR1 SNHLY and CDR2 FYNNEI. In regard to this clone: Its antigen is unidentified.

Study outcomes and limitations: Insertion counts at VDJ junctions were lower in type 1 diabetes patients, who also showed more deletions there.

Reverse transcribing all isolated RNA meant expressed TCRB transcripts were sequenced. This table comes from immunoSEQ multiplex PCR, and its TCRdb copy is limited to in-frame clones, with some not included. The repertoire holds 37,000 or so clones, about half seen once, with under 0.9% in the top ten. The sample consisted of central memory CD4+ T cells from blood. The sequence was collected from a woman in her late teens or twenties in good health. The rearrangement links TRBV2 to TRBJ2-1, with 8 positions matching TRBD2. CDR3 nucleotide sequence: TGTGCCAGCAGGGTCGGGGGGGCCTACAATGAGCAGTTCTTC. Amino acid sequence: CASRVGGAYNEQFF.